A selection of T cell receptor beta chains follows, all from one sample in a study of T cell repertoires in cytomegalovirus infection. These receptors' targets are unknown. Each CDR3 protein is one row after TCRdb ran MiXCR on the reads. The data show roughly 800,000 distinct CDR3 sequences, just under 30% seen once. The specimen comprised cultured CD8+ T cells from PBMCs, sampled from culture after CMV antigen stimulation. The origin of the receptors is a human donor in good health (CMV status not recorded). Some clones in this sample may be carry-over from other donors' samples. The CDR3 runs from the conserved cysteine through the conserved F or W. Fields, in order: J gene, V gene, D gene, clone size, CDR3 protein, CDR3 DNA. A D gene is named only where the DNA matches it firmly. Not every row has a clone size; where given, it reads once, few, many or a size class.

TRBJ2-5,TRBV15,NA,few,CATSSWEGRYQETQYF,TGTGCCACCAGCTCCTGGGAAGGGAGGTACCAAGAGACCCAGTACTTC
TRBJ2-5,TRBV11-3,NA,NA,CASSLRVGADQETQYF,TGTGCCAGCAGCTTAAGGGTAGGGGCAGACCAAGAGACCCAGTACTTC
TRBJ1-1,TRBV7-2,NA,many,CASSFFPNTEAFF,TGTGCCAGCAGCTTCTTCCCGAACACTGAAGCTTTCTTT
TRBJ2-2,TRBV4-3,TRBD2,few,CASSQDPAGATGELFF,TGCGCCAGCAGCCAAGATCCAGCGGGGGCGACCGGGGAGCTGTTTTTT
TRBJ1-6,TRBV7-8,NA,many,CASSLGGRATYNSPLHF,TGTGCCAGCAGCTTAGGGGGCAGGGCGACCTATAATTCACCCCTCCACTTT
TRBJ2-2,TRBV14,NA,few,CASSQDGDTGELFF,TGTGCCAGCAGCCAAGATGGGGACACCGGGGAGCTGTTTTTT
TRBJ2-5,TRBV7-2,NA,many,CASSSLETQYF,TGTGCCAGCAGCTCTCTGGAGACCCAGTACTTC
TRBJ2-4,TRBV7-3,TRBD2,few,CASSSLGGEGYIQYF,TGTGCCAGCAGCTCCCTTGGGGGGGAGGGATACATTCAGTACTTC
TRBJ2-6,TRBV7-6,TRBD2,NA,CASGGGEGSGANVLTF,TGTGCCTCCGGCGGGGGGGAGGGCTCTGGGGCCAACGTCCTGACTTTC
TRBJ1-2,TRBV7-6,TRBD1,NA,CASSSNRGRGDRTF,TGTGCCAGCAGCTCAAACAGGGGGCGCGGGGATCGTACCTTC
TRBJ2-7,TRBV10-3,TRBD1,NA,CAIGFGTGDHEQYF,TGTGCCATCGGATTTGGGACAGGGGACCACGAGCAGTACTTC
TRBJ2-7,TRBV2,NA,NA,CASSDWGTSYEQYF,TGTGCCAGCAGTGATTGGGGGACCTCCTACGAGCAGTACTTC
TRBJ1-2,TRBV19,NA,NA,CASRTRVGYTF,TGTGCCAGTAGGACCAGGGTTGGCTACACCTTC
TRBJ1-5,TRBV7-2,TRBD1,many,CASSPGTGDNQPQHF,TGTGCCAGCAGCCCCGGGACAGGGGACAATCAGCCCCAGCATTTT
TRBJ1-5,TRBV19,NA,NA,CASSIGRGGNQPQHF,TGTGCCAGTAGCATAGGCAGGGGAGGGAATCAGCCCCAGCATTTT
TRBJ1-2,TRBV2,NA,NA,CATQESSGYTF,TGTGCCACACAGGAATCTAGCGGCTACACCTTC
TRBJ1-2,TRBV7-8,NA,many,CASGGGNSFYGYTF,TGTGCCAGCGGCGGGGGAAATTCTTTCTATGGCTACACCTTC
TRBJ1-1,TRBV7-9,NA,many,CASSLAGRGAFF,TGTGCCAGCAGCTTAGCGGGACGTGGGGCTTTCTTT
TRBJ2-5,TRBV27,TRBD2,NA,CASTQRGQETQYF,TGTGCCAGCACCCAGCGGGGCCAAGAGACCCAGTACTTC
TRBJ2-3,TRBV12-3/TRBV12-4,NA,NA,CASSLRPSTDTQYF,TGTGCCAGCAGTTTGCGGCCGAGCACAGATACGCAGTATTTT
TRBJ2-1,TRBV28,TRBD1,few,CASTLPGQGNNEQFF,TGTGCCAGCACCCTACCGGGACAGGGGAACAATGAGCAGTTCTTC
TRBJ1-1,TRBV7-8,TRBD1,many,CASSQGQGYTEAFF,TGTGCCAGCAGCCAGGGACAGGGTTACACTGAAGCTTTCTTT
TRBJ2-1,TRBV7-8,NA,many,CASAQEVRGRGNEQFF,TGTGCCAGCGCCCAAGAGGTCCGGGGGCGCGGGAATGAGCAGTTCTTC
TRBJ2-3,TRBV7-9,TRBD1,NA,CASSGTGEGRNTDTQYF,TGTGCCAGCAGCGGGACAGGGGAGGGGCGGAACACAGATACGCAGTATTTT
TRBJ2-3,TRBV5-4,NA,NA,CASSRGTGLPAPDTQYF,TGTGCCAGCAGCCGGGGCACTGGACTCCCAGCACCGGATACGCAGTATTTT
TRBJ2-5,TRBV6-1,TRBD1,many,CASSEDRGYLQETQYF,TGTGCCAGCAGTGAGGACAGGGGGTACCTGCAAGAGACCCAGTACTTC
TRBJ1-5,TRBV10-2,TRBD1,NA,CASSESKAGGQPQHF,TGCGCCAGCAGTGAGTCGAAGGCAGGGGGTCAGCCCCAGCATTTT
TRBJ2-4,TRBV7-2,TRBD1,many,CASSYRDRGQNIQYF,TGTGCCAGCAGCTACCGGGACAGGGGGCAAAACATTCAGTACTTC
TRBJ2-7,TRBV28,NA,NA,CASSFPGRANEQYF,TGTGCCAGCAGTTTTCCGGGACGGGCTAACGAGCAGTACTTC
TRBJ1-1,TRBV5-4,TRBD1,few,CASSRDRSEAFF,TGTGCCAGCAGCAGGGACAGGTCTGAAGCTTTCTTT
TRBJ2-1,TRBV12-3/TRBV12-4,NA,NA,CASRKDGMNEQFF,TGTGCCAGCCGAAAAGACGGAATGAATGAGCAGTTCTTC
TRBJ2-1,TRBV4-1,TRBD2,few,CASSFRLAGEGRYNEQFF,TGCGCCAGCAGCTTCCGACTAGCGGGGGAGGGTCGGTACAATGAGCAGTTCTTC
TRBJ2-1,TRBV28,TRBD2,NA,CASSLPGGAISYNEQFF,TGTGCCAGCAGTTTACCCGGGGGGGCTATCTCCTACAATGAGCAGTTCTTC
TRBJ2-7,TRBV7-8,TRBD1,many,CASSLTGTGDWSYEQYF,TGTGCCAGCAGCTTAACCGGGACAGGGGATTGGTCCTACGAGCAGTACTTC
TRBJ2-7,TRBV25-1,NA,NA,CASSMGTEQYF,TGTGCCAGCAGTATGGGTACCGAGCAGTACTTC
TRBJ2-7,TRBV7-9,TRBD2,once,CASSSGGGGVEDEQYF,TGTGCCAGCAGCTCCGGGGGGGGGGGCGTCGAGGACGAGCAGTACTTC
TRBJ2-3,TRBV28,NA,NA,CASSSSWGGVLENTQYF,TGTGCCAGCAGTTCCTCTTGGGGGGGCGTTTTAGAGAATACGCAGTATTTT
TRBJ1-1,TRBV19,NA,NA,CASSIDLLGRTEAFF,TGTGCCAGTAGTATAGATCTATTGGGGAGGACTGAAGCTTTCTTT
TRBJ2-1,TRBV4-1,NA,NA,CASSQDDRDYKVRNEQFF,TGCGCCAGCAGCCAAGATGACAGGGACTACAAGGTGAGGAATGAGCAGTTCTTC
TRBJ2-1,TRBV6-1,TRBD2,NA,CASSDPSSGLYNEQFF,TGTGCCAGCAGTGACCCCTCTAGCGGACTCTACAATGAGCAGTTCTTC
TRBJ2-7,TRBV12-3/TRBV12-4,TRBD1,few,CASSQTGPGYEQYF,TGTGCCAGCAGCCAGACAGGGCCAGGCTACGAGCAGTACTTC
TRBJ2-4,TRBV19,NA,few,CASSSSGGWNIQYF,TGTGCCAGTTCCTCCTCCGGGGGCTGGAACATTCAGTACTTC
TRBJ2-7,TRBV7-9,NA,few,CASMGNLYEQYF,TGTGCCAGCATGGGCAATCTCTACGAGCAGTACTTC
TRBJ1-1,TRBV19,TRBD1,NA,CASSQGTDEAFF,TGTGCCAGTAGTCAAGGGACAGATGAAGCTTTCTTT
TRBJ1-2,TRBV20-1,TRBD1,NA,CSAPGQGGYGYTF,TGCAGTGCTCCGGGACAGGGAGGTTATGGCTACACCTTC
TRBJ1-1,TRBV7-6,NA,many,CASSSGREAFF,TGTGCCAGCAGTTCCGGGCGTGAAGCTTTCTTT
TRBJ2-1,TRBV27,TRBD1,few,CASSPRAGTGAYNEQFF,TGTGCCAGCAGTCCCCGGGCCGGGACAGGTGCCTACAATGAGCAGTTCTTC
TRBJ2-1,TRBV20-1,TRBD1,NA,CSARDPGGIVNEQFF,TGCAGTGCTAGAGACCCAGGGGGTATCGTCAATGAGCAGTTCTTC
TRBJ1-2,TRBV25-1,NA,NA,CASSNWGLNYGYTF,TGTGCCAGCAGTAACTGGGGGCTTAACTATGGCTACACCTTC
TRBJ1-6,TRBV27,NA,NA,CASSLKVVNSPLHF,TGTGCCAGCAGCCTCAAGGTTGTTAATTCACCCCTCCACTTT
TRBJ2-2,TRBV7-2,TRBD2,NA,CASSFRRGLAVGELFF,TGTGCCAGCAGCTTTCGTAGAGGACTAGCGGTCGGGGAGCTGTTTTTT
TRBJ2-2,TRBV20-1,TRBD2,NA,CSARDLRSGGVTGELFF,TGCAGTGCTAGAGATTTGAGGAGCGGGGGGGTCACCGGGGAGCTGTTTTTT
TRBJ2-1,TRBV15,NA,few,CATSPRSYNEQFF,TGTGCCACCAGCCCCAGGTCCTACAATGAGCAGTTCTTC
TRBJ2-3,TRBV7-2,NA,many,CASSPQMGTQYF,TGTGCCAGCAGCCCCCAGATGGGTACGCAGTATTTT
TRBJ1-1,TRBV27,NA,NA,CASSLRGRTTEAFF,TGTGCCAGCAGTTTACGGGGGCGTACAACTGAAGCTTTCTTT
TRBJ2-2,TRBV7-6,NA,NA,CASSLTSLVELFF,TGTGCCAGCAGCTTAACATCGCTTGTGGAGCTGTTTTTT
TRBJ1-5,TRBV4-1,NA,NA,CASSQEPGLQSQPQHF,TGCGCCAGCAGCCAAGAACCAGGGCTTCAGAGTCAGCCCCAGCATTTT
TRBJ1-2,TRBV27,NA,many,CASSLSPGTNYGYTF,TGTGCCAGCAGTTTATCGCCAGGGACTAACTATGGCTACACCTTC
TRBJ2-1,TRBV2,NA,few,CASPTSISTRNNEQFF,TGTGCCAGCCCCACCAGCATTAGTACACGAAACAATGAGCAGTTCTTC
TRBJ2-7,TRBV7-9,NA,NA,CASSGVDYEQYF,TGTGCCAGCTCCGGGGTTGACTACGAGCAGTACTTC